This T cell receptor beta chain was obtained from a study of glioma-infiltrating T cells after dendritic cell vaccination. Findings of the study overall: Patients with more pretreatment TILs had longer time to progression and survival.

Assay used: immunoSEQ multiplex PCR; TCRdb lists only in-frame clones, some missing. The sample shows some 90,000 clones, more than 80% of them seen only once. The CDR3 is 14 residues long. Germline lookup yields CDR1 SGHRS and CDR2 YFSETQ. The V gene end was trimmed by 5 bases and the J gene end by 5 bases; junction bases not matched to a gene: 7. Time point indicated: after dendritic cell vaccination, including at tumor progression/relapse. Before vaccination, two weeks after the third vaccination, and at progression, PBMC were collected. Comment on this clone: Its antigen is unknown.

The sample in question was blood, obtained after dendritic cell vaccination. The chain carries TRBV5-1 and TRBJ1-1; 9 positions match TRBD1. This TCR derives from a human donor with glioblastoma. DNA for the CDR3: TGCGCCAGCAGGCAAGCAGGACAGGGGACTGAAGCTTTCTTT. Protein product: CASRQAGQGTEAFF.